A selection of T cell receptor beta chains follows, all from one sample in a study of somatic mutations in cytotoxic T cells in rheumatoid arthritis. Profiled with immunoSEQ multiplex PCR; TCRdb holds only in-frame clones, not every one. The table lists 6,500 to 7,500 clones, roughly nine tenths of them singletons, with 20% to 30% in the top ten. The sequenced sample was CD8+ T cells sorted from blood. Every receptor here comes from a woman between 65 and 79 years old with rheumatoid arthritis. The CDR3 runs from the conserved cysteine through the conserved F or W. The D gene is left open where the match is weak. Clone sizes are given selectively: once, few, many, or a class where the clone is expanded.

J gene	D gene	V gene	clone size	CDR3 protein	CDR3 DNA
TRBJ2-7	-	TRBV29-1	-	CSVDGLATGEQYF	TGCAGCGTTGATGGGCTAGCGACGGGGGAGCAGTACTTC
TRBJ2-3	-	TRBV5-8	-	CASTLGGMSTDTQYF	TGTGCCAGCACCCTAGGCGGGATGTCGACAGATACGCAGTATTTT
TRBJ1-2	-	TRBV5-6	-	CASSLEQVNYGYTF	TGTGCCAGCAGCTTGGAGCAGGTTAACTATGGCTACACCTTC
TRBJ1-2	TRBD1	TRBV6-4	-	CASSEFGNLGQGNANYGYTF	TGTGCCAGCAGTGAATTTGGGAACTTGGGACAGGGAAACGCGAACTATGGCTACACCTTC
TRBJ1-1	-	TRBV7-9	once	CASSPQGNTEAFF	TGTGCCAGCAGCCCACAGGGGAACACTGAAGCTTTCTTT
TRBJ2-7	-	TRBV5-8	once	CASSTSTGPYEQYF	TGTGCCAGCAGCACCTCGACAGGTCCCTACGAGCAGTACTTC
TRBJ1-1	TRBD1	TRBV13	-	CASSTPRQGANTEAFF	TGTGCCAGCAGCACCCCGAGGCAGGGGGCGAACACTGAAGCTTTCTTT
TRBJ2-7	TRBD2	TRBV4-1	-	CASSQDRSGSSYEQYF	TGCGCCAGCAGCCAAGATCGAAGCGGGAGTTCCTACGAGCAGTACTTC
TRBJ1-5	TRBD1	TRBV5-5	-	CASSLAAGQLNQPQHF	TGTGCCAGCAGCTTGGCGGCGGGACAGCTCAATCAGCCCCAGCATTTT
TRBJ2-1	TRBD2	TRBV5-4	once	CSWRGVGWEQFF	TGCTCGTGGCGGGGGGTCGGGTGGGAGCAGTTCTTC
TRBJ2-1	TRBD2	TRBV11-3	-	CASIPETSGSFNEQFF	TGTGCCAGCATTCCAGAGACTAGCGGGAGTTTTAATGAGCAGTTCTTC
TRBJ1-1	-	TRBV4-1	-	CASSLLLGRGNTEAFF	TGCGCCAGCAGCCTACTTTTGGGCAGGGGTAACACTGAAGCTTTCTTT
TRBJ1-1	-	TRBV9	-	CASSVKEITEAFF	TGTGCCAGCAGCGTTAAAGAGATCACTGAAGCTTTCTTT
TRBJ1-5	-	TRBV27	-	CASSLSGRQPQHF	TGTGCCAGCAGCCTATCCGGGAGACAGCCCCAGCATTTT
TRBJ1-1	TRBD1	TRBV19	-	CASSIAGGSTEAFF	TGTGCCAGTAGTATTGCAGGGGGATCCACTGAAGCTTTCTTT
TRBJ2-1	-	TRBV9	-	CASSLTGMGDEQFF	TGTGCCAGCAGCTTAACAGGGATGGGGGATGAGCAGTTCTTC
TRBJ2-1	-	TRBV9	-	CASSVGGGPLGSYNEQFF	TGTGCCAGCAGCGTAGGCGGGGGCCCGTTAGGCTCCTACAATGAGCAGTTCTTC
TRBJ2-7	-	TRBV5-6	once	CASSLVASYEQYF	TGTGCCAGCAGCTTGGTGGCCTCCTACGAGCAGTACTTC
TRBJ1-2	-	TRBV7-2	-	CASSLPTIRGYTF	TGTGCCAGCAGCTTACCCACAATCCGTGGCTACACCTTC
TRBJ1-2	-	TRBV5-1	-	CASSPATGMHYGYTF	TGCGCCAGCAGCCCCGCAACAGGGATGCACTATGGCTACACCTTC
TRBJ1-2	-	TRBV9	-	CASSVGGLGSDGYTF	TGTGCCAGCAGCGTAGGGGGACTGGGGTCCGATGGCTACACCTTC
TRBJ2-1	-	TRBV7-9	-	CASSAGSARSYNEQFF	TGTGCCAGCAGCGCCGGGAGCGCCCGCTCCTACAATGAGCAGTTCTTC
TRBJ2-1	-	TRBV5-4	-	CASSLELLPLDWEQFF	TGTGCCAGCAGCTTGGAACTACTACCGCTAGATTGGGAGCAGTTCTTC
TRBJ1-1	TRBD1	TRBV27	-	CASSGTGVATEAFF	TGTGCCAGCAGTGGAACAGGGGTTGCCACTGAAGCTTTCTTT
TRBJ2-2	-	TRBV4-3	hyperexpanded	CASSQDFPAGPWGELFF	TGCGCCAGCAGCCAAGATTTCCCCGCAGGGCCCTGGGGGGAGCTGTTTTTT
TRBJ2-3	-	TRBV28	-	CASTPSTATDTQYF	TGTGCCAGCACCCCCAGCACAGCCACAGATACGCAGTATTTT
TRBJ1-5	-	TRBV19	-	CASSRTAYSNQPQHF	TGTGCCAGTAGTCGGACAGCTTATAGCAATCAGCCCCAGCATTTT
TRBJ2-2	TRBD2	TRBV11-3	once	CASSPRGSGRKGELFF	TGTGCCAGCAGCCCGAGGGGTAGCGGGAGGAAAGGGGAGCTGTTTTTT
TRBJ2-7	-	TRBV7-8	once	CASSLEKRSLYEQYF	TGTGCCAGCAGCTTAGAGAAACGGAGCCTCTACGAGCAGTACTTC
TRBJ1-5	-	TRBV4-2	-	CASSQDLGVQPQHF	TGTGCCAGCAGCCAAGATTTGGGAGTTCAGCCCCAGCATTTT
TRBJ2-7	TRBD2	TRBV30	-	CAWKVAGLAIEQYF	TGTGCCTGGAAAGTAGCGGGACTCGCCATCGAGCAGTACTTC
TRBJ1-1	-	TRBV11-3	-	CASSLWAADNTEAFF	TGTGCCAGCAGCTTATGGGCCGCCGACAACACTGAAGCTTTCTTT
TRBJ2-5	-	TRBV2	once	CASPGLGNLGQETQYF	TGTGCCAGCCCTGGGCTTGGCAATCTCGGCCAAGAGACCCAGTACTTC
TRBJ2-3	-	TRBV7-2	-	CASSPATHSSQYF	TGTGCCAGCAGCCCCGCCACCCACTCCTCGCAGTATTTT
TRBJ2-3	TRBD2	TRBV28	-	CASRGTSGIYTDTQYF	TGTGCCAGCAGGGGGACTAGCGGCATTTACACAGATACGCAGTATTTT
TRBJ2-1	TRBD2	TRBV13	-	CASSLAGGDYNEQFF	TGTGCCAGCAGCTTAGCGGGAGGGGACTACAATGAGCAGTTCTTC
TRBJ2-3	-	TRBV6-5	-	CASSWKNRYTDTQYF	TGTGCCAGCAGTTGGAAGAACAGATACACAGATACGCAGTATTTT
TRBJ1-6	TRBD1	TRBV6-6	-	CASKGQSYNSPLHF	TGTGCCAGCAAGGGACAGTCCTATAATTCACCCCTCCACTTT
TRBJ2-3	TRBD2	TRBV7-7	-	CASSPHRGGLAASTDTQYF	TGTGCTAGCAGCCCCCACCGGGGGGGACTAGCGGCTAGCACAGATACGCAGTATTTT
TRBJ2-5	-	TRBV29-1	-	CSVEDKGVDQETQYF	TGCAGCGTTGAAGATAAGGGGGTTGACCAAGAGACCCAGTACTTC
TRBJ2-3	-	TRBV15	-	CATSAGGGTDTQYF	TGTGCCACCAGCGCGGGTGGGGGCACAGATACGCAGTATTTT
TRBJ2-3	-	TRBV6-5	-	CASSAGAYTTDTQYF	TGTGCCAGCAGCGCAGGGGCCTACACCACAGATACGCAGTATTTT
TRBJ2-3	TRBD2	TRBV6-1	-	CASSGLAGGGDTQYF	TGTGCCAGCAGCGGACTAGCGGGAGGGGGGGATACGCAGTATTTT
TRBJ2-3	TRBD2	TRBV7-6	-	CASSLEVAGGTDTQYF	TGTGCCAGCAGCTTAGAGGTAGCGGGGGGCACAGATACGCAGTATTTT
TRBJ1-1	TRBD1	TRBV7-9	-	CASSPTGTEAFF	TGTGCCAGCAGCCCGACAGGGACTGAAGCTTTCTTT
TRBJ2-5	-	TRBV9	-	CASSLSGAPQETQYF	TGTGCCAGCAGCTTATCAGGGGCACCCCAAGAGACCCAGTACTTC
TRBJ2-2	TRBD2	TRBV2	-	CASRREGMTGELFF	TGTGCCAGCAGACGGGAGGGCATGACCGGGGAGCTGTTTTTT
TRBJ2-7	-	TRBV5-6	-	CASSLSGSATREQYF	TGTGCCAGCAGCTTGTCGGGGTCGGCTACTAGAGAGCAGTACTTC
TRBJ1-1	-	TRBV29-1	-	CSVVSRAEAFF	TGCAGCGTTGTGTCGAGAGCTGAAGCTTTCTTT
TRBJ2-1	TRBD1	TRBV5-5	-	CASSVLQGQPNNEQFF	TGTGCCAGCAGCGTGCTACAGGGGCAACCTAACAATGAGCAGTTCTTC
TRBJ2-7	TRBD2	TRBV11-2	once	CASSLGTSGRVEQYF	TGTGCCAGCAGCTTAGGGACTAGCGGGAGGGTGGAGCAGTACTTC
TRBJ2-5	TRBD2	TRBV7-9	once	CASRHKLAGGTETQYF	TGTGCCAGCAGGCACAAACTAGCGGGGGGGACGGAGACCCAGTACTTC
TRBJ2-1	TRBD2	TRBV4-1	-	CASSRATSDDEQFF	TGCGCCAGCAGCCGGGCGACTAGCGACGATGAGCAGTTCTTC
TRBJ2-1	-	TRBV6-4	once	CASSPGESSYNEQFF	TGTGCCAGCAGCCCCGGGGAAAGCTCCTACAATGAGCAGTTCTTC
TRBJ2-1	-	TRBV11-2	-	CASSLILGGAYNEQFF	TGTGCCAGCAGCTTAATCCTAGGAGGGGCCTACAATGAGCAGTTCTTC
TRBJ1-4	TRBD1	TRBV4-3	-	CASSQDQGAAEKLFF	TGCGCCAGCAGCCAAGACCAGGGGGCGGCTGAAAAACTGTTTTTT